The 17 T cell receptor beta chains below come from one sample, sequenced in a study of T cells in Graves' hyperthyroidism and ophthalmopathy. TCR beta CDR3 sequences were amplified from RNA transcripts. HTBI primers were employed in a first-round RT-PCR of the TCR CDR3. TCRdb recomputed calls from the multiplex PCR reads with MiXCR, one row per CDR3 protein. The table records 400,000 to 550,000 distinct CDR3 sequences, approximately 25% of them present only once. The sequencing sample was made of blood. These receptor sequences come from a woman in her 30s with Graves' ophthalmopathy.

In its sample, this clonotype was seen many times. The chain has TRBV6-2 or TRBV6-3 and TRBJ1-1; 12 bases are shared with TRBD1. The germline CDR1 and CDR2 sequences are MNHEY and SVGEGT. V shed 4 bases, J shed 3 bases, and the junction held 6 bases outside the gene matches. The CDR3 runs to 16 residues. The CDR3 sequence: CASSLRDRGHYTEAFF. The CDR3 region has the DNA TGTGCCAGCAGTTTAAGGGACAGGGGGCATTACACTGAAGCTTTCTTT.

This clonotype was observed at least ten times. The chain couples TRBV12-3 or TRBV12-4 to TRBJ1-5; perhaps TRBD1 as D (5 bases). CDR3 length: 13 amino acids. V lost 2 bases, J lost 4 bases, and 6 bases lay in between. DNA of the CDR3: TGTGCCAGCAGTTTAAAGGGGAATCAGCCCCAGCATTTT. It translates to CASSLKGNQPQHF.

For the CDR3, the DNA is TGTGCCAGCAGTTACGGAATACAAGAGACCCAGTACTTC. Protein product: CASSYGIQETQYF. The chain recombines TRBV6-5 with TRBJ2-5; D not resolved. V lost 2 bases and J 2 bases, leaving 6 bases between the germline ends. The CDR3 is made up of 13 amino acids. CDR1 is MNHEY and CDR2 is SVGAGI in the germline V gene.

This clonotype was detected many times. The rearrangement uses TRBV20-1 and TRBJ2-7; 11 positions agree with TRBD2. There are 14 residues in the CDR3. V lost 6 bases to trimming and J lost 0 bases; unmatched junction nucleotides: 4. CDR1 and CDR2 from the germline V gene are DFQATT and SNEGSKA (reference sequence). The CDR3 reads CSASGLADSYEQYF. The CDR3 DNA reads TGCAGTGCCTCGGGACTAGCGGACTCCTACGAGCAGTACTTC.

This chain links TRBV27 with TRBJ2-7, with 8 bases identical to TRBD2. The CDR3 runs to 16 residues. The germline V gene has CDR1 MNHEY and CDR2 SMNVEV (reference sequence). Trimming cost V 3 bases and J 3 bases; bases outside gene matches: 10. CDR3 bases: TGTGCCAGCAGTTTTTCGCTAGCGGGCCCTGGCTACGAGCAGTACTTC. This translates into CASSFSLAGPGYEQYF.

This clonotype was seen ten or more times. CDR3 region: CSGGQGEGYEQYF. In nucleotides, the CDR3 is TGCAGCGGGGGACAGGGGGAAGGCTACGAGCAGTACTTC. The chain uses TRBV29-1 and TRBJ2-7, with 11 nucleotides matching TRBD1. There are 13 residues in the CDR3. Germline V gives CDR1 SQVTM, CDR2 ANQGSEA. With V trimmed by 7 bases and J by 3 bases, 5 bases remained unmatched.

This sequence joins TRBV12-3 or TRBV12-4 and TRBJ1-5; no clear D gene. This CDR3 spans 12 amino acids. Trimming removed 6 bases at V and 3 bases at J, with 6 bases between. CDR3 coding DNA: TGTGCCAGCAGGGAGTTCAATCAGCCCCAGCATTTT. Translation: CASREFNQPQHF.

The chain has TRBV5-1 and TRBJ1-5; D not certain. There are 13 residues in the CDR3. CDR1 SGHRS and CDR2 YFSETQ come from the germline V gene. With 4 bases removed from V and 7 bases from J, the gap between germline ends came to 12 bases. CDR3 amino acids: CASSIQQGQPQHF. The CDR3 bases are TGCGCCAGCAGCATCCAACAAGGACAGCCCCAGCATTTT.

Only a few counts were recorded for this clonotype. V usage is TRBV7-8 and J usage is TRBJ1-5; no firm D call. The germline CDR1 and CDR2 sequences are SGHVS and FQNEAQ. Trimming removed 0 bases from V and 2 bases from J, with 11 bases in between. The CDR3 is made up of 16 amino acids. CDR3 sequence reads: CASSLAGGRGNQPQHF. The CDR3 DNA reads as TGTGCCAGCAGCTTAGCAGGCGGGCGCGGCAATCAGCCCCAGCATTTT.

This clonotype occurred many times. This chain connects TRBV6-5 to TRBJ1-5; no definite D call. Germline V gene data show CDR1 as MNHEY and CDR2 as SVGAGI. The CDR3 spans 13 residues. V dropped 4 bases and J dropped 7 bases, with 11 bases sitting between them. CDR3 amino acids: CASSSPLHQPQHF. CDR3 bases: TGTGCCAGCAGTTCCCCCCTGCACCAGCCCCAGCATTTT.

There are a few counts of this clonotype. The chain uses TRBV30 and TRBJ1-5; 8 positions agree with TRBD1. The germline CDR1 and CDR2 sequences are GTSNPN and SVGIG (reference sequence). The CDR3 is made up of 13 amino acids. Germline trimming cut 1 base from V and 7 bases from J; bases unmatched to any gene: 3. CDR3 sequence reads: CAWSGGQEQPQHF. DNA for the CDR3: TGTGCCTGGAGTGGGGGACAGGAGCAGCCCCAGCATTTT.

This chain uses TRBV19 with TRBJ1-5; D gene ambiguous. The V end lost 3 bases, the J end lost 1 base, and 16 bases lay between the germline ends. The CDR3 totals 17 residues. Germline V gene sequence: CDR1 LNHDA, CDR2 SQIVND (reference sequence). CDR3 in amino acids: CASSILPKERSNQPQHF. The CDR3 DNA reads as TGTGCCAGTAGTATTCTTCCAAAGGAGAGGAGCAATCAGCCCCAGCATTTT.

As to this clonotype: The junction and the germline gene differ at one end; a read error may be behind it. The chain links TRBV6-1 to TRBJ2-5, with D possibly TRBD1 on 5 matching bases. The CDR3 is made up of 15 amino acids. Germline values: CDR1 MNHNS, CDR2 SASEGT. CDR3 residues: CASSVTGHGQGTQYF. The CDR3 DNA reads TGTGCCAGCAGCGTAACCGGACACGGCCAAGGGACCCAGTACTTC.

This clonotype was detected a few times. V and J are TRBV12-3 or TRBV12-4 and TRBJ1-3, with no clear D. The CDR3 loop spans 14 amino acids. V lost 5 bases, J lost 9 bases, and 17 bases lay in between. The CDR3 DNA reads TGTGCCAGCAGTCCGCCAAGGGCAACTGGCACCATATATTTT. Protein: CASSPPRATGTIYF.

This clonotype was detected many times. The V and J genes are TRBV12-3 or TRBV12-4 and TRBJ2-7; D remains unclear. Deletions cut 5 bases from V and 5 bases from J, with 10 bases between. The CDR3 contains 12 residues. The CDR3 sequence: CASSITSDEQYF. CDR3 bases: TGTGCCAGCAGTATTACCAGCGACGAGCAGTACTTC.

This clonotype has more than one count but fewer than ten. The chain links TRBV4-1 to TRBJ2-2, with D perhaps being TRBD1 or TRBD2 (5 bases each). Between the trimmed V and J ends, which lost 2 bases and 0 bases, there was a span of 13 bases. The length of the CDR3 is 17 residues. The germline CDR1 and CDR2 sequences are MGHRA and YSYEKL. DNA for the CDR3: TGCGCCAGCAGCCAATCTGCGAGGGGATCGAACACCGGGGAGCTGTTTTTT. This translates into CASSQSARGSNTGELFF.

The table lists this clonotype with many counts. The chain employs TRBV6-2 or TRBV6-3 and TRBJ1-5; D is undetermined. CDR3 length: 13 amino acids. In germline, CDR1 is MNHEY, CDR2 SVGEGT. Deletions cut 5 bases from V and 6 bases from J, with 11 bases between. As DNA, the CDR3 is TGTGCCAGCAGTCACTTAAGCGGTCAGCCCCAGCATTTT. Protein product: CASSHLSGQPQHF.